Detailed here is one T cell receptor (beta chain). The antigen remains undetermined. The CDR3 covers 18 residues. The germline V gene encodes CDR1 LGHDT and CDR2 YNNKEL (reference sequence). The V end lost 2 bases, the J end lost 0 bases, and 17 bases lay between the germline ends. The sample originates from a study of T cell responses to AZD1222 COVID-19 vaccine. Study-wide findings and caveats: It should be noted that donors were predominantly white British and more often female, and clonal diversity was possibly underestimated. At baseline, seropositivity was found in only six AZD1222 recipients.

Method: immunoSEQ multiplex PCR; TCRdb's copy keeps in-frame clones and lacks some. The sample records about 160,000 clones, 90% being singletons. This TCR was recovered from an adult who received the AZD1222 COVID-19 vaccine. The sequences come from peripheral blood, collected 28 days after the second AZD1222 dose. The rearrangement links TRBV3-1 (or the pseudogene TRBV3-2) to TRBJ2-4; D is undetermined. The CDR3 nucleotides are TGTGCCAGCAGCCAATCGCACCTGCGAGCCACAGCCAAAAACATTCAGTACTTC. It translates to CASSQSHLRATAKNIQYF.